This T cell receptor beta chain came from a study of blood T cell repertoires in COVID-19 (TCRdb year 2020). About the investigation overall: Samples covering the acute and convalescent phases of COVID-19 were provided by collaborators in the United States, Italy and Spain. The prospective study material was composed of cDNA or gDNA derived from T cells, B-cell-depleted T cells, or PBMCs. HLA class I and class II types, where available, came from metadata supplied by the sample provider rather than from assay-based typing. The dataset comprised deeply sampled blood TCRbeta repertoires from subjects exposed to, actively infected with, or recovered from COVID-19. The samples were drawn from the first 160 participants of the ongoing ImmuneRACE study and from some 1,300 subjects provided by 6 global collaborators. Sample metadata almost always included a de-identified subject ID, COVID-19 status, age in years and sex. The repertoires were released in a freely available public database intended as a resource for research on the immune response to SARS-CoV-2. What the work shows at the level of the full study, not this receptor alone: The amount of clinical and demographic metadata varied by source and participant and was provided uncurated.

TCRbeta CDR3 regions were amplified from genomic DNA by means of the immunoSEQ Assay, a bias-controlled multiplex PCR. The paper's processing steps were these. The number of nucleated cells in each sample was estimated by amplification of reference gene primers within the assay. Sequence reads were collapsed and filtered to measure the absolute abundance of every unique TCRbeta CDR3 rearrangement. For each sample, productive Simpson clonality was calculated as the square root of Simpson's diversity index across productive rearrangements. The table comes from immuneACCESS by way of TCRdb, which keeps in-frame sequences with V and J called. Part of the clones is missing from these tables; in studies checked, under half for an unresolved V gene and the rest for unknown reasons. That table supplies the V and J calls and clone size; D and trimming were determined from the DNA. This sample holds almost 200,000 clones; roughly 80% were observed only once. The top ten clones comprise approximately 0.99% of the sample.

CDR1 and CDR2, per the germline V gene (reference sequence), are MNHEY and SMNVEV. The CDR3 runs 18 residues from the cysteine to the phenylalanine. Just CDR3 DNA is preserved here, 54 bases in frame from base 1. V is trimmed back by 6 bases and J by 3 bases, and the junction contains 16 bases that no gene match accounts for. On this clone itself: The target of this receptor is not known. Per-nucleotide qualities are absent, and no much larger clonotype sits a single base away.

In Seattle, one collaborating source enrolled patients while the infection was active and tracked those patients longitudinally over the course of disease. The collaborating institutions used their own protocols to collect whole blood in K2EDTA tubes. For TCRbeta analysis, collaborator samples were shipped as frozen whole blood, as isolated PBMCs, or as DNA extracted from either sample type. The sequenced material came from peripheral blood. Here the chain combines TRBV27 and TRBJ2-7; 11 middle bases align to TRBD2. This receptor was obtained from a man between 60 and 70 years old with COVID-19, enrolled during active disease. At the DNA level, the sequence is TGTGCCAGCAGCCTAACGACTAGCGGGACTCTAAGGGGCTACGAGCAGTACTTC. Its translation reads: CASSLTTSGTLRGYEQYF.